This T cell receptor (beta chain) is drawn from a study of shared clonotypes between healthy human individuals. Study overall: CD8 memory received one plate per donor, CD8 naive two, CD4 memory three and CD4 naive three. General study results and limits: Only blood samples were collected, and tissue repertoires likely differ. The authors expected sequencing depth to affect clonotype sharing among donors. Clonotypes not shared had lower generation probabilities than those common to all four donors.

CDR3 length equals 15 residues. V shed 5 bases and J 4 bases; nucleotides not matched to a gene: 5. The germline V gene has CDR1 SNHLY and CDR2 FYNNEI. Sequencing used immunoSEQ multiplex PCR; TCRdb keeps in-frame clones, though not all of them. This sample has about 1,900,000 clones; about 95% occur once, and the top ten carry 0.95% to 1.5%. CD8 cells regarded as naive lacked CD45RO, were positively chosen for CCR7, and omitted terminally differentiated effector memory CD45RA+ cells. This clone has a single count. The antigen is undetermined. Other DNA variants within this sample encode the same CDR3.

The chain uses TRBV2 and TRBJ2-1, with TRBD1 identical over 10 bases. This clonotype originated in a man younger than 35 in good health. The sample taken for sequencing was naive CD8+ T cells sorted from blood. CDR3 coding DNA: TGTGCCAGCAGTTCCCGGGACAGGGGTTACAATGAGCAGTTCTTC. It is translated as CASSSRDRGYNEQFF.